Below, 23 T cell receptor beta chains from the same sample are listed, as sequenced in a study of blood T cell repertoires in COVID-19. This table comes from immunoSEQ multiplex PCR, and its TCRdb copy is limited to in-frame clones, with some not included. Among 68,000 or so clones, about nine tenths were seen once, and the ten largest hold around 8.1%. Sequences were obtained from peripheral blood. These receptors came from a man aged 25 to 40 with acute or convalescent COVID-19.

The genes are TRBV14 and TRBJ2-4; tentatively, D is TRBD1 (6 bases). Germline-derived CDR1 and CDR2 are SGHDN and FVKESK. The CDR3 has 19 amino acids. Trimming removed 2 bases from V and 0 bases from J, with 20 bases in between. CDR3 amino acids: CASSQTLPGTSLAKNIQYF. DNA of the CDR3: TGTGCCAGCAGCCAAACCCTGCCCGGGACAAGTCTAGCCAAAAACATTCAGTACTTC.

The genes are TRBV4-2 and TRBJ1-1; D is unclear. Deletions cut 1 base from V and 7 bases from J, with 7 bases between. The CDR3 is made up of 12 amino acids. The germline gives CDR1 LGHNA, CDR2 YNFKEQ. The DNA of the CDR3 is TGTGCCAGCAGCCAAGGCTCGGGTGAAGCTTTCTTT. Amino acid sequence: CASSQGSGEAFF.

This rearrangement joins TRBV27 to TRBJ2-7, with unresolved D. Looked up from germline, CDR1 is MNHEY and CDR2 is SMNVEV (reference sequence). V dropped 3 bases and J dropped 1 base, with 10 bases sitting between them. CDR3 length equals 14 residues. As DNA, the CDR3 is TGTGCCAGCAGTTTTGGCCTAGATTCCTACGAGCAGTACTTC. Protein sequence: CASSFGLDSYEQYF.

In this sample, this clone turned up once. The chain has TRBV9 and TRBJ2-1, with 7 nucleotides matching TRBD1. V lost 9 bases and J lost 5; bases outside the gene matches: 5. Looked up from germline, CDR1 is SGDLS and CDR2 is YYNGEE. The CDR3 spans 12 residues. The CDR3, as DNA: TGTGCCACAGGGACAGCTAACAATGAGCAGTTCTTC. The encoded protein is CATGTANNEQFF. The whole variable domain, remainder taken from reference TRBV9 and TRBJ2-1, is DSGVTQTPKHLITATGQRVTLRCSPRSGDLSVYWYQQSLDQGLQFLIQYYNGEERAKGNILERFSAQQFPDLHSELNLSSLELGDSALYFCATGTANNEQFFGPGTRLTVL.

V usage is TRBV27 and J usage is TRBJ1-2; D gene uncertain. Germline V gene sequence: CDR1 MNHEY, CDR2 SMNVEV (reference sequence). V lost 9 bases to trimming and J lost 5 bases, with 4 bases between them. The CDR3 extends over 9 amino acids. CDR3 residues: CARTYGYTF. Here the CDR3 DNA reads TGTGCCAGGACTTATGGCTACACCTTC.

V usage is TRBV6-6 and J usage is TRBJ1-5; D unclear. Germline lookup yields CDR1 MNHNY and CDR2 SVGAGI (reference sequence). The CDR3 totals 12 residues. V lost 7 bases to trimming and J lost 7 bases, with 11 bases between them. Here the CDR3 reads CASKKEGQPQHF. The CDR3 DNA is TGTGCCAGCAAGAAGGAGGGACAGCCCCAGCATTTT.

The genes are TRBV3-1 (or the pseudogene TRBV3-2) and TRBJ2-7; D uncertain. CDR1 and CDR2 (germline): LGHDT, YNNKEL (reference sequence). The CDR3 is 12 amino acids. Deletions cut 1 base from V and 6 bases from J, with 7 bases between. CDR3 DNA sequence: TGTGCCAGCAGCCAAGCGAGCGCCGAGCAGTACTTC. Translation: CASSQASAEQYF.

The gene calls are TRBV5-1 and TRBJ2-1, with 14 bases lining up with TRBD2. Germline V gives CDR1 SGHRS, CDR2 YFSETQ. This CDR3 contains 17 residues. V was pared by 3 bases and J by 9 bases, with 11 bases of the junction left unmatched. DNA of the CDR3: TGCGCCAGCAGCTACCAAGCTATGACTAGCGGGAGGGGTGAGCAGTTCTTC. This translates into CASSYQAMTSGRGEQFF.

The chain combines TRBV11-2 with TRBJ2-3, with TRBD2 identical over 11 bases. The CDR3 is 15 amino acids. The germline V gene has CDR1 SGHAT and CDR2 FQNNGV. V was pared by 5 bases and J by 3 bases, with 4 bases of the junction left unmatched. In nucleotides, the CDR3 is TGTGCCAGCAGCACGCGACTAGCGGGAACAGATACGCAGTATTTT. Protein product: CASSTRLAGTDTQYF.

The chain employs TRBV30 and TRBJ1-2, with 10 bases fitting TRBD1. In germline, CDR1 is GTSNPN, CDR2 SVGIG (reference sequence). The length of the CDR3 is 13 residues. Germline trimming cut 4 bases from V and 8 bases from J; bases unmatched to any gene: 7. DNA of the CDR3: TGTGCCTGGACAGGACAGGGGGGCCTCGGCTACACCTTC. It specifies CAWTGQGGLGYTF.

This clone came up a few times. The chain combines TRBV30 with TRBJ2-2; D call uncertain. CDR1 is GTSNPN and CDR2 is SVGIG in the germline V gene (reference sequence). The CDR3 runs to 13 residues. Trimming cost V 4 bases and J 5 bases, with 11 bases left between them. The CDR3 loop reads CAWNRVDTGELFF. The CDR3 DNA is TGTGCCTGGAATAGAGTAGATACCGGGGAGCTGTTTTTT.

This chain joins TRBV19 and TRBJ2-7; TRBD1 agrees at 10 bases. Trimming at V came to 4 bases and at J to 2 bases, leaving 8 bases not matched to a gene. The CDR3 has 16 residues. Looked up from germline, CDR1 is LNHDA and CDR2 is SQIVND (reference sequence). CDR3 sequence reads: CASSSGTGAFPYEQYF. The CDR3 coding sequence is TGTGCCAGTAGTAGCGGGACAGGGGCTTTCCCCTACGAGCAGTACTTC.

This clone was seen only a few times. The chain links TRBV18 to TRBJ2-7, with D possibly matching TRBD1 (6 bases). This CDR3 is 14 amino acids long. V lost 6 bases to trimming and J lost 2 bases, with 14 bases between them. Per the germline V gene, CDR1 is KGHSH and CDR2 is LQKENI. CDR3 bases: TGTGCCAGCTCCCCCCGGGACACCGCCTACGAGCAGTACTTC. It yields the protein CASSPRDTAYEQYF.

This sequence joins TRBV4-2 and TRBJ2-1; 11 bases are shared with TRBD2. J was trimmed by 4 bases and V by 4 bases; bases with no gene match: 3. The CDR3 consists of 15 residues. Looked up from germline, CDR1 is LGHNA and CDR2 is YNFKEQ. In DNA, the CDR3 is TGTGCCAGCAGCCCGGGACTAGCGGTTTACAATGAGCAGTTCTTC. Its protein is CASSPGLAVYNEQFF.

This sequence joins TRBV12-3 or TRBV12-4 and TRBJ1-3; D gene unclear. Between the trimmed V and J ends, which lost 5 bases and 6 bases, there was a span of 5 bases. The CDR3 is made up of 11 amino acids. The CDR3 DNA reads TGTGCCAGCAGTGAGATAAACACCATATATTTT. Translated: CASSEINTIYF.

This chain connects TRBV11-2 to TRBJ2-2; 9 bases match TRBD2. The CDR3 contains 16 residues. CDR1 and CDR2 (germline): SGHAT, FQNNGV. Trimming at V came to 1 base and at J to 3 bases, leaving 3 bases not matched to a gene. CDR3 coding DNA: TGTGCCAGCAGCTTAGGGGGACTAGCCTACACCGGGGAGCTGTTTTTT. It codes for CASSLGGLAYTGELFF. The full variable domain, completed using reference TRBV11-2 and TRBJ2-2, is EAGVAQSPRYKIIEKRQSVAFWCNPISGHATLYWYQQILGQGPKLLIQFQNNGVVDDSQLPKDRFSAERLKGVDSTLKIQPAKLEDSAVYLCASSLGGLAYTGELFFGEGSRLTVL.

The V gene is TRBV6-5, the J gene TRBJ1-1; D may be TRBD1 (6 bases). The germline CDR1 and CDR2 sequences are MNHEY and SVGAGI. Trimming pared 6 bases from V and 1 base from J, leaving 12 bases between. The length of the CDR3 is 14 residues. The CDR3 coding sequence is TGTGCCAGCAGACCCCGGACAGCGAACACTGAAGCTTTCTTT. Its translation: CASRPRTANTEAFF.

This chain uses TRBV5-1 with TRBJ2-7; TRBD2 aligns across 7 bases. The CDR3 extends over 14 amino acids. The germline V gene has CDR1 SGHRS and CDR2 YFSETQ. Losses at the gene ends were 4 bases for V and 3 bases for J; bases not matched to a gene: 7. The CDR3 spells CASSPRDYLYEQYF. CDR3 nucleotide sequence: TGCGCCAGCAGCCCCCGGGACTATCTCTACGAGCAGTACTTC.

The chain links TRBV19 to TRBJ2-1; 15 bases align to TRBD2. Germline assignment: CDR1 LNHDA and CDR2 SQIVND (reference sequence). CDR3 length equals 17 residues. The J segment lost 7 bases and the V segment lost 0 bases, leaving 4 bases of the junction unmatched. The CDR3 reads CASSIDGLAGGGNEQFF. The CDR3 nucleotides read TGTGCCAGTAGTATAGATGGACTAGCGGGAGGGGGAAATGAGCAGTTCTTC.

Only a few counts were recorded for this clone. The rearrangement joins TRBV30 to TRBJ1-5, with 7 positions matching TRBD1. The V gene end was trimmed by 3 bases and the J gene end by 7 bases; junction bases not matched to a gene: 6. The CDR3 consists of 13 residues. CDR1 and CDR2 from the germline V gene are GTSNPN and SVGIG (reference sequence). CDR3 nucleotide sequence: TGTGCCTGGAGCACGACAGGGAAGCAGCCCCAGCATTTT. The encoded protein is CAWSTTGKQPQHF.

This clone was seen a single time. This chain joins TRBV27 and TRBJ1-4, with 7 bases that match TRBD1. V dropped 3 bases and J dropped 5; count of bases not matched to a gene: 3. The germline gives CDR1 MNHEY, CDR2 SMNVEV (reference sequence). The CDR3 has 14 residues. In nucleotides, the CDR3 is TGTGCCAGCAGTTTTACAGGGGAAAATGAAAAACTGTTTTTT. Translated, it gives CASSFTGENEKLFF. Full variable domain (outside the CDR3, taken from reference TRBV27 and TRBJ1-4): EAQVTQNPRYLITVTGKKLTVTCSQNMNHEYMSWYRQDPGLGLRQIYYSMNVEVTDKGDVPEGYKVSRKEKRNFPLILESPSPNQTSLYFCASSFTGENEKLFFGSGTQLSVL.

This clone was counted once. The chain carries TRBV27 and TRBJ2-3, with D perhaps TRBD1 (5 bases). The V end was cut by 2 bases, the J end by 0 bases, with 6 bases between. The germline gives CDR1 MNHEY, CDR2 SMNVEV (reference sequence). The CDR3 runs to 14 residues. Written as DNA, the CDR3 is TGTGCCAGCAGTTTAAGGGGTAGCACAGATACGCAGTATTTT. Amino acids: CASSLRGSTDTQYF.

This chain connects TRBV5-1 to TRBJ2-7, with D possibly TRBD2 on 6 matching bases. The CDR3 is made up of 13 amino acids. The ends were cut back, 4 bases at V and 4 bases at J, with 12 bases in the middle. The germline V gene has CDR1 SGHRS and CDR2 YFSETQ. The CDR3 here is CASSPEGRYEQYF. The CDR3 region has the DNA TGCGCCAGCAGCCCGGAGGGCAGATACGAGCAGTACTTC.